This T cell receptor (beta chain) came from a study of T cell changes during pregnancy in multiple sclerosis. The CDR3 spans 15 residues. After removal of 4 bases from V and 6 bases from J, the junction contained 4 bases not matched to a gene. Germline CDR1 is SGHVS and CDR2 is FNYEAQ. Using immunoSEQ multiplex PCR, the repertoire was profiled, and TCRdb retains in-frame clones only, with some absent. The data show some 60,000 clones, approximately 93% seen once. The source material was peripheral blood, sampled after pregnancy. The sequence was collected from a female donor with multiple sclerosis, enrolled in a pregnancy study. The rearrangement joins TRBV7-6 to TRBJ2-1, with 12 bases that match TRBD2. The CDR3 loop reads CASSSLAGGSNEQFF. CDR3 bases: TGTGCCAGCAGCTCACTAGCGGGAGGTTCCAATGAGCAGTTCTTC.